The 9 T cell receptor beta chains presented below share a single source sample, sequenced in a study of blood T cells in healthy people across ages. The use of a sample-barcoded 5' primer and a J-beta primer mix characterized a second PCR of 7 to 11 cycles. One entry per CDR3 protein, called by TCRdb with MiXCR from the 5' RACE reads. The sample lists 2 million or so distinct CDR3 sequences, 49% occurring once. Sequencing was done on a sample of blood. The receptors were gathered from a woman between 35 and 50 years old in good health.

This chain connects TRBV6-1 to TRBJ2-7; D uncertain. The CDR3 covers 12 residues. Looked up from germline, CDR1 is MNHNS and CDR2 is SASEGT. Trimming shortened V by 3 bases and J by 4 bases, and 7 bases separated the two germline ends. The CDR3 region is CASSERQYEQYF. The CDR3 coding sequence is TGTGCCAGCAGTGAGCGGCAATACGAGCAGTACTTC.

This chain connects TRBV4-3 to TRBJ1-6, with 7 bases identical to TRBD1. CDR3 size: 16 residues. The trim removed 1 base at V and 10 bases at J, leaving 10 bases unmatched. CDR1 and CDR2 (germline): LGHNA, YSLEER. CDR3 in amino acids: CASSQVSGRGKSPLHF. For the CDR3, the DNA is TGCGCCAGCAGCCAAGTGTCAGGCAGGGGGAAATCACCCCTCCACTTT.

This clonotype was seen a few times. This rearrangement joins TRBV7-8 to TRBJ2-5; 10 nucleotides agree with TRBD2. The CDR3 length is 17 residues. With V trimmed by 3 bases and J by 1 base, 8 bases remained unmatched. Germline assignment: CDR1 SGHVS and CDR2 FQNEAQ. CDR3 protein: CASSFRLAGIVQETQYF. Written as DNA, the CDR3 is TGTGCCAGCAGCTTTCGACTAGCGGGTATAGTCCAAGAGACCCAGTACTTC. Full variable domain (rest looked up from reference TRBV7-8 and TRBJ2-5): GAGVSQSPRYKVAKRGQDVALRCDPISGHVSLFWYQQALGQGPEFLTYFQNEAQLDKSGLPSDRFFAERPEGSVSTLKIQRTQQEDSAVYLCASSFRLAGIVQETQYFGPGTRLLVL.

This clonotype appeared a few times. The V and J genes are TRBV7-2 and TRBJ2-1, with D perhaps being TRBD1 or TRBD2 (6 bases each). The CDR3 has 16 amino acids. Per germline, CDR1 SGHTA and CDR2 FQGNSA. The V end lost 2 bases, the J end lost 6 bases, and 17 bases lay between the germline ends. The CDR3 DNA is TGTGCCAGCAGCTTAAGTTTAGGGGGGCCTCTCAATGAGCAGTTCTTC. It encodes CASSLSLGGPLNEQFF.

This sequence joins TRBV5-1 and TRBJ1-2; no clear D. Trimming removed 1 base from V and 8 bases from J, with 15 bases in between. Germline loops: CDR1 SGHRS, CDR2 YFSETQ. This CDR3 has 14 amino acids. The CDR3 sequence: CASSLMDASLGYTF. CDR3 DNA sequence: TGCGCCAGCAGCTTGATGGACGCGTCCTTGGGCTACACCTTC. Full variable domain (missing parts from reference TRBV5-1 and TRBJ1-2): KAGVTQTPRYLIKTRGQQVTLSCSPISGHRSVSWYQQTPGQGLQFLFEYFSETQRNKGNFPGRFSGRQFSNSRSEMNVSTLELGDSALYLCASSLMDASLGYTFGSGTRLTVV.

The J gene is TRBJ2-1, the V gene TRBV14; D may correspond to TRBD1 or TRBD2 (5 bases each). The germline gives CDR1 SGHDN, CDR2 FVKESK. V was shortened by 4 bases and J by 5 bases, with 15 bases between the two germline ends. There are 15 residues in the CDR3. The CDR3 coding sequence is TGTGCCAGCAGCCGCGATCGGGACGGCAACAATGAGCAGTTCTTC. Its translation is CASSRDRDGNNEQFF.

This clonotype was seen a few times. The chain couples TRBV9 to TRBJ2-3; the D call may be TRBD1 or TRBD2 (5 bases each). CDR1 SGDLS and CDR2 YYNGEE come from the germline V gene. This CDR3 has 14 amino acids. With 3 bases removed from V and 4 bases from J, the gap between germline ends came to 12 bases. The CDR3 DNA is TGTGCCAGCAGCGGGGGCGGGTTCCCAGATACGCAGTATTTT. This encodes CASSGGGFPDTQYF. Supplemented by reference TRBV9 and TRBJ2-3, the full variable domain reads DSGVTQTPKHLITATGQRVTLRCSPRSGDLSVYWYQQSLDQGLQFLIQYYNGEERAKGNILERFSAQQFPDLHSELNLSSLELGDSALYFCASSGGGFPDTQYFGPGTRLTVL.

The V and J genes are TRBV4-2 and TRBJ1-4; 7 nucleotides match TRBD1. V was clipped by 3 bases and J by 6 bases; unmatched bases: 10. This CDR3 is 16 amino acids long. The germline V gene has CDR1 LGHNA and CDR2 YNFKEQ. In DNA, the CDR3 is TGTGCCAGCAGCCAGGCTTCGGGAGGGGGCGATGAAAAACTGTTTTTT. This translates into CASSQASGGGDEKLFF.

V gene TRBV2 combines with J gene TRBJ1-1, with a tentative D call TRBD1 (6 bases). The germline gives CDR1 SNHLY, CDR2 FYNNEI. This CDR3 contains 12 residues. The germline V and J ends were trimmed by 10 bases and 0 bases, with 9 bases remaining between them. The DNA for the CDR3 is TGTGCCAACGGACAGTTGAACACTGAAGCTTTCTTT. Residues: CANGQLNTEAFF.